This T cell receptor beta chain stems from a study of CD8+ T cells in alopecia areata. Study background: Among treated patients, oral tofacitinib was administered at 5 to 10 mg twice daily.

This clone was counted between two and nine times. Antigen: not known. Indicated treatment: oral pan-JAK inhibitor, 5-10 mg twice daily. Peripheral blood and lesional scalp punch biopsies were taken from alopecia areata patients. As the sequencing template, cDNA was produced by extracting RNA and reverse transcribing it. Libraries were prepared by immunoSEQ multiplex PCR; TCRdb keeps only in-frame clonotypes and omits some of them. The sample holds some 220,000 clones; 50% to 60% are singletons and the top ten take about 1.6%. Notes on the study in general: Expanded CD8+ clones among the top 100, and scalp clonality, were significantly decreased by tofacitinib. A large proportion of expanded lesional clones were detected persisting in scalp and blood during tofacitinib.

This receptor was obtained from a human donor with alopecia areata. The sample consisted of CD4+ T cells sorted from blood, taken at week 4, from a patient treated with tofacitinib.

CDR3 DNA: TGTGCCAGCAGAGGGACTAGCGGAACCTACGAGCAGTACTTC. Amino acids: CASRGTSGTYEQYF. The V call is TRBV2, the J call TRBJ2-7; TRBD2 matches 11 bases. Germline assignment: CDR1 SNHLY and CDR2 FYNNEI. This CDR3 is 14 amino acids long. The V and J ends lost 6 bases and 2 bases, in that order; junction bases with no gene match: 3.